Listed here are 10 T cell receptor beta chains from one sample, sequenced in a study of T-cell reconstitution after alpha-beta-depleted transplantation in children. Library preparation (for TCRbeta) was performed with unique molecular identifiers. TCRdb reanalysed the PCR reads using MiXCR and keeps one entry per CDR3 protein. Of about 830,000 distinct CDR3 sequences listed, around 15% were seen once; the top ten hold about 4.6%. The sample consisted of PBMCs, mostly from graft donor cells, taken 360 days after TCRalphabeta/CD19-depleted stem cell transplant. These receptors were collected from a male patient aged 10 to 17 who had a stem cell transplant for acute lymphoblastic leukemia, so the T cells may come from the graft donor.

The table lists this clonotype with a few counts. The chain combines TRBV18 with TRBJ2-7; tentatively, D is TRBD1 or TRBD2 (5 bases each). The CDR3 runs 15 residues. Germline V gene lookup returns CDR1 KGHSH and CDR2 LQKENI. Trimming pared 1 base from V and 1 base from J, leaving 11 bases between. CDR3 nucleotide sequence: TGTGCCAGCTCACCACAGGGACCAGGGTCCTACGAGCAGTACTTC. This codes for CASSPQGPGSYEQYF.

There are many counts of this clonotype. The V call is TRBV5-6, the J call TRBJ2-1; 8 nucleotides align to TRBD2. V trimming: 3 bases; J trimming: 0 bases; junction bases outside the gene matches: 5. Germline CDR1 reads SGHDT; CDR2 reads YYEEEE. The length of the CDR3 is 16 residues. The CDR3 DNA reads as TGTGCCAGCAGCTCGATAGCGGGGAGCTCCTACAATGAGCAGTTCTTC. Translation: CASSSIAGSSYNEQFF.

This clonotype occurred a few times. This chain uses TRBV29-1 with TRBJ2-5; 8 bases map to TRBD1. The CDR3 sequence is 13 residues long. With V trimmed by 1 base and J by 5 bases, 3 bases remained unmatched. The germline gives CDR1 SQVTM, CDR2 ANQGSEA. The CDR3 coding sequence is TGCAGCGTTGAAGGCAGGGGGCTGGAGACCCAGTACTTC. Its protein product is CSVEGRGLETQYF.

This clonotype was seen more than once but under ten times. The chain is built from TRBV4-1 and TRBJ2-5; the D gene is possibly TRBD2 (5 bases). This CDR3 is built from 13 residues. Germline V lookup: CDR1 MGHRA, CDR2 YSYEKL. V was pared by 8 bases and J by 2 bases, with 12 bases between. In DNA, the CDR3 is TGCGCCAGCGGACTCGGCCAGCAAGAGACCCAGTACTTC. This gives the protein CASGLGQQETQYF.

Written as DNA, the CDR3 is TGTGCCAGCAGTGCACACTTTAACCGGGAGCAGTACTTC. It is translated as CASSAHFNREQYF. The chain recombines TRBV6-1 with TRBJ2-7; D is ambiguous. The CDR3 extends over 13 amino acids. V gave up 4 bases and J gave up 7 bases, with 14 bases separating them. Per the germline V gene, CDR1 is MNHNS and CDR2 is SASEGT.

Details on this clonotype: In this CDR3 the conserved last residue, phenylalanine or tryptophan, is missing, so a read error is likely. The rearrangement links TRBV9 to TRBJ2-1, with D tentatively TRBD2 (6 bases). This CDR3 has 15 residues. In germline, CDR1 is SGDLS, CDR2 YYNGEE. The V end was cut by 0 bases, the J end by 4 bases, with 11 bases between. The CDR3 region is CASSVGISGYNEQFL. DNA of the CDR3: TGTGCCAGCAGCGTAGGGATTAGCGGATACAATGAGCAGTTCCTC.

This clonotype was seen many times. The chain joins TRBV5-1 to TRBJ2-6; D unresolved. Germline V gives CDR1 SGHRS, CDR2 YFSETQ. V was pared by 1 base and J by 0 bases, with 8 bases between. This CDR3 spans 16 amino acids. The CDR3 here is CASSLTTLSGANVLTF. For the CDR3, the DNA is TGCGCCAGCAGCTTGACGACTCTCTCTGGGGCCAACGTCCTGACTTTC.

The V gene is TRBV24-1, the J gene TRBJ2-3; 8 nucleotides match TRBD2. Germline lookup yields CDR1 KGHDR and CDR2 SFDVKD. The CDR3 extends over 15 amino acids. With 2 bases clipped from V and 5 bases from J, the junction kept 5 bases outside the gene matches. The CDR3 coding sequence is TGTGCCACCAGTGATTCGAGCGGGAGACAAGATACGCAGTATTTT. Translating it yields CATSDSSGRQDTQYF.

This clonotype was counted only a few times. The gene calls are TRBV20-1 and TRBJ2-7, with 10 bases lining up with TRBD2. The CDR3 is made up of 14 amino acids. Germline values: CDR1 DFQATT, CDR2 SNEGSKA (reference sequence). The trim removed 5 bases at V and 5 bases at J, leaving 9 bases unmatched. The DNA for the CDR3 is TGCAGTGCTGCACCTAGCGGGAGTATCCACGAGCAGTACTTC. The encoded protein is CSAAPSGSIHEQYF.

The V call is TRBV10-3, the J call TRBJ1-1; 7 bases are shared with TRBD1. The CDR3 runs 16 residues. After removal of 5 bases from V and 0 bases from J, the junction contained 9 bases not matched to a gene. Germline V gene sequence: CDR1 ENHRY, CDR2 SYGVKD. The CDR3 spells CAISWRQGPMNTEAFF. The CDR3 nucleotides read TGTGCCATCAGTTGGCGACAGGGACCTATGAACACTGAAGCTTTCTTT.